Sequencing of this TCR beta chain was carried out in a study of T-cell reconstitution after alpha-beta-depleted transplantation in children. This clonotype was seen more than once but under ten times. Researchers prepared the TCRbeta library using unique molecular identifiers, the study reports. TCRdb recomputed calls from the PCR reads with MiXCR, one row per CDR3 protein. The table has about 77,000 distinct CDR3 sequences, approximately 18% seen once. Between the trimmed V and J ends, which lost 6 bases and 0 bases, there was a span of 12 bases. The length of the CDR3 is 16 residues. The sample here was PBMCs, mostly from graft donor cells, taken 360 days after TCRalphabeta/CD19-depleted stem cell transplant. This chain links TRBV12-3 or TRBV12-4 with TRBJ2-6; D is uncertain. The TCR sequence derives from a male patient between 2 and 10 years old who had a stem cell transplant for acute lymphoblastic leukemia, so the T cells may come from the graft donor. CDR3 amino acids: CASRSSSLSGANVLTF. CDR3 nucleotide sequence: TGTGCCAGCAGGTCGTCGAGCCTCTCTGGGGCCAACGTCCTGACTTTC.